The clone carrying this T cell receptor (beta chain) was detected once. Antigen unknown. This sample stems from a study of cytomegalovirus exposure and HLA in healthy donors. Overall study context: Researchers found that approximately 77% of around 400 genotyped donors fell within the Caucasian-associated ancestry cluster.

Primers for the PCR totalled 60 Vbeta and 13 Jbeta. Some clones are missing from TCRdb's copy, which holds only in-frame ones; the method was immunoSEQ multiplex PCR. Of some 200,000 clones in the sample, around 85% were seen once. General study findings and limits: TCR sequences were mostly rare, though some public TCRs occurred in many donors. Later analysis indicated greater clonal expansion among HLA-associated TCR beta chains than among equally common other chains. Earlier analysis found most TCR beta V segments productive about 87% or about 30% of the time.

V lost 6 bases and J lost 8, with 13 bases in between. The CDR3 spans 12 residues. The germline gives CDR1 MNHEY, CDR2 SMNVEV (reference sequence). This clonotype was sampled from a man in his fifties or sixties in good health and CMV-seronegative. The sequencing sample was made of PBMCs. The rearrangement joins TRBV27 to TRBJ1-2; the D gene is possibly TRBD1 (6 bases). CDR3 in DNA: TGTGCCAGCAGCTTAACAGGGAGAGGCTACACCTTC. The encoded protein is CASSLTGRGYTF.